The rows below give T cell receptor beta chains drawn from one sample of a study of blood T cells in healthy people across ages. TCRdb processed the 5' RACE reads anew with MiXCR; each CDR3 protein has one entry. This repertoire shows fewer than 950,000 distinct CDR3 sequences, roughly 34% found once; its top ten account for roughly 13%. The sample was blood. These receptors were obtained from a man aged 18 to 29 in good health. Each CDR3 is given with its conserved first and last residue. D genes are given only for firm matches. Some rows mark clone size as missing; the rest say once, few, many or name a class of expanded clone.

J: TRBJ1-2; size: .; V: TRBV14; D: .; CDR3: CASSQSEGDYGYTF
J: TRBJ2-1; size: .; V: TRBV11-2; D: TRBD2; CDR3: CASSLDRLAGVETQFF
J: TRBJ2-5; size: once; V: TRBV4-3; D: .; CDR3: CASSQGVYGETQYF
J: TRBJ2-7; size: .; V: TRBV10-2; D: .; CDR3: CASSEARNYEQYF
J: TRBJ1-4; size: .; V: TRBV28; D: .; CDR3: CASSYGPSGDEKLFF
J: TRBJ2-7; size: .; V: TRBV9; D: .; CDR3: CASSDGTDGAFEQYF
J: TRBJ2-2; size: .; V: TRBV12-3/TRBV12-4; D: .; CDR3: CASTNPDRNTGELFF
J: TRBJ1-2; size: many; V: TRBV5-1; D: .; CDR3: CASSFEQTPAYGYTF
J: TRBJ2-3; size: few; V: TRBV3-1; D: .; CDR3: CASSQELPSTDTQYF
J: TRBJ2-7; size: few; V: TRBV5-1; D: TRBD2; CDR3: CASSKAGLANEQYF
J: TRBJ2-6; size: .; V: TRBV6-5; D: TRBD2; CDR3: CASSYSILASRPFSGANVLTF
J: TRBJ1-2; size: .; V: TRBV12-3/TRBV12-4; D: .; CDR3: CASRPAGYGYTF
J: TRBJ2-3; size: many; V: TRBV20-1; D: .; CDR3: CSARGGASTDTQYF
J: TRBJ1-2; size: many; V: TRBV7-2; D: TRBD1; CDR3: CASTPGQNYGYTF
J: TRBJ1-1; size: few; V: TRBV30; D: .; CDR3: CAWSVTVNTEAFF
J: TRBJ2-1; size: .; V: TRBV5-1; D: .; CDR3: CASSWTTGPYNEQFF
J: TRBJ1-5; size: .; V: TRBV28; D: .; CDR3: CASSAPRTALMKPQHF
J: TRBJ1-3; size: .; V: TRBV20-1; D: TRBD1; CDR3: CSARDPTGVDANTIYF
J: .; size: once; V: TRBV9; D: TRBD2; CDR3: CASTAMGGAGETQYF
J: TRBJ2-1; size: few; V: TRBV4-1; D: .; CDR3: CASSPRQAGEQFF
J: TRBJ2-3; size: .; V: TRBV7-3; D: .; CDR3: CASSLWGSSRVEEDTQYF
J: TRBJ2-5; size: .; V: TRBV7-2; D: .; CDR3: CASSLDGTQYF
J: TRBJ2-7; size: .; V: TRBV7-2; D: .; CDR3: CASSPWTRGSYEQYF
J: TRBJ2-2; size: few; V: TRBV12-3/TRBV12-4; D: .; CDR3: CASSPQGARPTGELFF